This T cell receptor (beta chain) was observed in a study of T-cell reconstitution after alpha-beta-depleted transplantation in children. TCRbeta library construction was performed incorporating unique molecular identifiers. MiXCR, run by TCRdb on the PCR reads, gives a single entry per CDR3 protein. The sample consists of 900,000 or so distinct CDR3 sequences, about 16% of them appearing once. The CDR3 has 15 amino acids. Germline V CDR1 and CDR2: SGHVS, FNYEAQ. V was cut by 5 bases and J by 4 bases, with 14 bases left in between. J is TRBJ2-2 and V is TRBV7-6; either TRBD1 or TRBD2 may fit D (5 bases each). The clonotype was recovered from a male patient aged 5 to 17 who had a stem cell transplant for acute lymphoblastic leukemia, so the T cells may come from the graft donor. The sequencing used PBMCs, mostly from graft donor cells, collected 360 days after TCRalphabeta/CD19-depleted stem cell transplant. The CDR3 sequence: CASSPRWDGTGELFF. The CDR3 coding sequence is TGTGCCAGCAGCCCTAGGTGGGACGGCACCGGGGAGCTGTTTTTT.